The next 31 T cell receptor beta chains were all read from a single sample in a study of CD8 T cells in Susac syndrome. Random hexamers primed reverse transcription of about 0.5 to 1 ug RNA. MiXCR, run by TCRdb on the immunoSEQ multiplex PCR reads, gives a single entry per CDR3 protein. Among about 190,000 distinct CDR3 sequences listed, 90% to 95% were seen once. The sequencing input was CD4+ T cells from PBMCs. All receptors derive from a human donor in good health.

About this clonotype itself: Lacking the conserved final phenylalanine or tryptophan, this CDR3 likely reflects a read error. V and J are TRBV9 and TRBJ1-5; D unresolved. This CDR3 is 15 amino acids long. Trimming left V 2 bases short and J 0 bases short, with 9 bases between. From germline, CDR1 is SGDLS and CDR2 YYNGEE. The CDR3 nucleotides read TGTGCCAGCAGCGTCGGGGTCTATAGCAATCAGCCCCAGCATTCT. Amino acid sequence: CASSVGVYSNQPQHS.

This chain uses TRBV4-3 with TRBJ1-5; tentative D call: TRBD1 (5 bases). Trimming removed 0 bases at V and 7 bases at J, with 10 bases between. The CDR3 contains 14 residues. Per germline, CDR1 LGHNA and CDR2 YSLEER. This CDR3 reads CASSQETGTQPQHF. The CDR3 DNA sequence: TGCGCCAGCAGCCAAGAAACAGGAACGCAGCCCCAGCATTTT.

This rearrangement joins TRBV6-6 to TRBJ2-7; no clear D. Germline CDR1 is MNHNY and CDR2 is SVGAGI (reference sequence). The CDR3 runs 14 residues. Trimming cost V 7 bases and J 0 bases, with 13 bases left between them. The CDR3: CASTYGLNSYEQYF. As DNA, the CDR3 is TGTGCCAGCACCTACGGGTTAAACTCCTACGAGCAGTACTTC.

V usage is TRBV3-1 and J usage is TRBJ2-4; 7 nucleotides match TRBD1. This CDR3 has 16 amino acids. The germline V gene has CDR1 LGHDT and CDR2 YNNKEL (reference sequence). The junction had 14 bases not matched to a gene; V was cut back by 4 bases and J by 8 bases. CDR3 coding DNA: TGTGCCAGCAGCCCCGCATTGAGAGGGGGCACGTACATTCAGTACTTC. It yields the protein CASSPALRGGTYIQYF. Supplemented by reference TRBV3-1 and TRBJ2-4, the full variable domain reads DTAVSQTPKYLVTQMGNDKSIKCEQNLGHDTMYWYKQDSKKFLKIMFSYNNKELIINETVPNRFSPKSPDKAHLNLHINSLELGDSAVYFCASSPALRGGTYIQYFGAGTRLSVL.

This clonotype was seen a handful of times. The rearrangement uses TRBV13 and TRBJ2-7; D ambiguous. Germline V gives CDR1 PRHDT, CDR2 FYEKMQ (reference sequence). The V end was cut by 6 bases, the J end by 0 bases, with 6 bases between. This CDR3 is 12 amino acids long. The CDR3 sequence is CASSSSSYEQYV. Written as DNA, the CDR3 is TGTGCCAGCAGTTCTAGCTCCTACGAGCAGTACGTC.

The V call is TRBV3-1, the J call TRBJ2-1; D is ambiguous. CDR3 length equals 15 residues. The ends were cut back, 4 bases at V and 8 bases at J, with 18 bases in the middle. Germline assignment: CDR1 LGHDT and CDR2 YNNKEL (reference sequence). The chain's CDR3 is CASSRSAFSRDEQFF. CDR3 bases: TGTGCCAGCAGCCGATCGGCCTTCTCACGGGATGAGCAGTTCTTC.

The gene calls are TRBV20-1 and TRBJ2-1; 10 bases are shared with TRBD2. V lost 5 bases to trimming and J lost 4 bases; unmatched junction nucleotides: 2. This CDR3 has 13 residues. Germline CDR1 reads DFQATT; CDR2 reads SNEGSKA (reference sequence). The CDR3 DNA reads TGCAGTGCTCGGACTAGCGGATACAATGAGCAGTTCTTC. Residues: CSARTSGYNEQFF.

The V gene is TRBV6-1, the J gene TRBJ2-5; no clear D. With 1 base removed from V and 6 bases from J, the gap between germline ends came to 12 bases. CDR3 size: 14 residues. CDR1 is MNHNS and CDR2 is SASEGT in the germline V gene. The CDR3 loop is CASSEGGAGKTQYF. CDR3 in DNA: TGTGCCAGCAGTGAAGGTGGCGCTGGAAAGACCCAGTACTTC.

The chain has TRBV9 and TRBJ2-1; 9 bases are shared with TRBD2. The junction had 3 bases not matched to a gene; V was cut back by 3 bases and J by 5 bases. The CDR3 extends over 14 amino acids. CDR1 is SGDLS and CDR2 is YYNGEE in the germline V gene. For the CDR3, the DNA is TGTGCCAGCAGCGAGAGCGGGGGGAACAATGAGCAGTTCTTC. It is translated as CASSESGGNNEQFF. Drawing the rest from reference TRBV9 and TRBJ2-1, the complete variable domain is DSGVTQTPKHLITATGQRVTLRCSPRSGDLSVYWYQQSLDQGLQFLIQYYNGEERAKGNILERFSAQQFPDLHSELNLSSLELGDSALYFCASSESGGNNEQFFGPGTRLTVL.

The chain carries TRBV7-9 and TRBJ1-1; a possible D gene is TRBD1 (5 bases). The CDR3 totals 15 residues. V lost 4 bases, J lost 2 bases, and 14 bases lay in between. Looked up from germline, CDR1 is SEHNR and CDR2 is FQNEAQ (reference sequence). CDR3 sequence (DNA): TGTGCCAGCAGCTGGGTCGGGGGGGGAAACACTGAAGCTTTCTTT. The encoded protein is CASSWVGGGNTEAFF.

CDR3 coding DNA: TGCGCCAGCAGCTTGGACAATTATAGCAATCAGCCCCAGCATTTT. Translation: CASSLDNYSNQPQHF. The V and J genes are TRBV5-1 and TRBJ1-5; no clear D. Trimming cost V 0 bases and J 0 bases, with 7 bases left between them. This CDR3 has 15 residues. From germline, CDR1 is SGHRS and CDR2 YFSETQ.

For the CDR3, the DNA is TGTGCCAGCAGCTCCCGGGACCAGGAGGAAGAGACCCAGTACTTC. Translating gives CASSSRDQEEETQYF. V and J are TRBV11-3 and TRBJ2-5; D tentatively fits TRBD1 or TRBD2 (5 bases each). CDR3 length: 15 amino acids. V dropped 4 bases and J dropped 3 bases, with 15 bases sitting between them. Germline loops: CDR1 SGHNT, CDR2 YENEEA.

This clonotype was seen only a few times. The chain is built from TRBV12-3 or TRBV12-4 and TRBJ1-1; weak D call: TRBD1 (6 bases). This CDR3 has 13 amino acids. The V and J ends lost 1 base and 3 bases respectively, with 6 bases between them. CDR3 bases: TGTGCCAGCAGTTTAGACAGGGACACTGAAGCTTTCTTT. It is translated as CASSLDRDTEAFF.

The chain couples TRBV4-1 to TRBJ1-1, with TRBD1 matching over 7 bases. J lost 4 bases, V lost 1 base, and 9 bases had no gene match. The V gene's germline CDR1 is MGHRA and CDR2 YSYEKL. The CDR3 consists of 16 residues. CDR3 sequence: CASSQGQGVRATEAFF. Here the CDR3 DNA reads TGCGCCAGCAGCCAAGGCCAGGGGGTGCGGGCCACTGAAGCTTTCTTT.

The gene calls are TRBV29-1 and TRBJ2-6; D is possibly TRBD2 (6 bases). Deletions cut 4 bases from V and 4 bases from J, with 11 bases between. Germline V gives CDR1 SQVTM, CDR2 ANQGSEA. The CDR3 loop spans 14 amino acids. The CDR3 sequence: CSVGEAPGANVLTF. In DNA, the CDR3 is TGCAGCGTTGGGGAGGCGCCAGGGGCCAACGTCCTGACTTTC.

V and J are TRBV3-1 and TRBJ1-1; tentatively, D is TRBD1 (5 bases). Germline V gives CDR1 LGHDT, CDR2 YNNKEL (reference sequence). CDR3 length: 17 amino acids. The V and J ends lost 0 bases and 1 base respectively, with 15 bases between them. The CDR3 DNA follows: TGTGCCAGCAGCCAAGATTGGCAGAGTGGGGGGAACACTGAAGCTTTCTTT. This sequence encodes CASSQDWQSGGNTEAFF.

This clonotype was counted once. V gene TRBV12-5 combines with J gene TRBJ2-7; D not resolved. The CDR3 is made up of 13 amino acids. Trimming took 9 bases from V and 2 from J, leaving 14 bases between them. Germline V CDR1 and CDR2: LGHNT, FRNRAP. The CDR3 DNA sequence: TGTGCTAGCCCCGGACCGGCCACCTACGAGCAGTACTTC. It specifies CASPGPATYEQYF.

Details on this clonotype: One junction end does not reproduce the germline sequence, and a read error may be involved. The rearrangement uses TRBV2 and TRBJ1-6; no definite D call. The germline V gene encodes CDR1 SNHLY and CDR2 FYNNEI. This CDR3 is built from 15 residues. The CDR3 sequence is CASSEARVVDSPLYF. In DNA, the CDR3 is TGTGCCAGCAGTGAAGCGAGGGTGGTGGATTCACCCCTCTACTTT. Filled out from reference TRBV2 and TRBJ1-6, the complete variable domain reads EPEVTQTPSHQVTQMGQEVILRCVPISNHLYFYWYRQILGQKVEFLVSFYNNEISEKSEIFDDQFSVERPDGSNFTLKIRSTKLEDSAMYFCASSEARVVDSPLYFGNGTRLTVT.

In nucleotides, the CDR3 is TGTGCCAGCAGACGACAGGGGAGGGTCTACGAGCAGTACTTC. Its translation: CASRRQGRVYEQYF. This sequence joins TRBV6-2 or TRBV6-3 and TRBJ2-7; possible D gene TRBD1, 8 bases. Trimming took off 6 bases at V and 3 bases at J, with 15 bases between the two ends. CDR1 is MNHEY and CDR2 is SVGEGT in the germline V gene. The CDR3 runs to 14 residues.

The V and J genes are TRBV19 and TRBJ1-5, with 9 bases that match TRBD1. The J segment lost 5 bases and the V segment lost 5 bases, leaving 7 bases of the junction unmatched. There are 15 residues in the CDR3. CDR1 and CDR2 (germline): LNHDA, SQIVND (reference sequence). Here the CDR3 reads CASSRPGTGYQPQHF. The CDR3 coding sequence is TGTGCCAGTAGTCGTCCCGGGACAGGGTATCAGCCCCAGCATTTT.

This clonotype was recorded once. The chain has TRBV28 and TRBJ1-5; D gene ambiguous. The ends were cut back, 6 bases at V and 11 bases at J, with 14 bases in the middle. Germline V gene sequence: CDR1 MDHEN, CDR2 SYDVKM. This CDR3 is built from 12 residues. The DNA for the CDR3 is TGTGCCAGCAGGGGAACTGGGCGTGCCCAGCATTTT. It codes for CASRGTGRAQHF.

The chain is built from TRBV7-2 and TRBJ2-7; D uncertain. The germline V gene encodes CDR1 SGHTA and CDR2 FQGNSA. V lost 0 bases and J 3 bases, leaving 6 bases between the germline ends. The CDR3 sequence is 13 residues long. Here the CDR3 reads CASSLAVLYEQYV. CDR3 DNA sequence: TGTGCCAGCAGCTTAGCGGTCCTCTACGAGCAGTACGTC.

The chain recombines TRBV3-1 with TRBJ1-3; 8 bases line up with TRBD1. CDR1 is LGHDT and CDR2 is YNNKEL in the germline V gene (reference sequence). Trimming removed 4 bases from V and 0 bases from J; junction bases left unmatched: 5. This CDR3 spans 16 amino acids. As DNA, the CDR3 is TGTGCCAGCAGCCGCAGGGGGACAGGCTCTGGAAACACCATATATTTT. Protein product: CASSRRGTGSGNTIYF.

The chain combines TRBV28 with TRBJ1-2; possibly TRBD1 for D (6 bases). This CDR3 has 13 amino acids. V was clipped by 10 bases and J by 8 bases, with 20 bases between them. Germline V lookup: CDR1 MDHEN, CDR2 SYDVKM. The CDR3 nucleotides are TGTGCCACCGCGGGACAATCAAGATCCGGCTACACCTTC. Translation gives CATAGQSRSGYTF.

The CDR3 is CSARGTTVAYGYTF. CDR3 DNA sequence: TGCAGTGCTAGAGGAACAACAGTGGCCTATGGCTACACCTTC. The chain employs TRBV20-1 and TRBJ1-2, with unresolved D. The germline V gene encodes CDR1 DFQATT and CDR2 SNEGSKA (reference sequence). The V and J ends lost 1 base and 4 bases respectively, with 13 bases between them. The CDR3 has 14 amino acids.

J is TRBJ1-1 and V is TRBV12-3 or TRBV12-4, with D uncertain. Trimming took off 7 bases at V and 5 bases at J, with 11 bases between the two ends. The CDR3 runs 12 residues. The CDR3 spells CASILGRTEAFF. The CDR3 DNA is TGTGCCAGCATCCTGGGTCGGACTGAAGCTTTCTTT.

The CDR3 nucleotides read TGTGCCAGCAGCTCCTCCCTCCGGGGGAAACTGTTTTTT. Its protein product is CASSSSLRGKLFF. This chain links TRBV7-9 with TRBJ1-4, with D perhaps TRBD1 (5 bases). The germline V and J ends were trimmed by 4 bases and 11 bases, with 14 bases remaining between them. Per the germline V gene, CDR1 is SEHNR and CDR2 is FQNEAQ (reference sequence). CDR3 length: 13 amino acids.

About this clonotype: Germline is not matched at one junction end, which may reflect a read error. The chain employs TRBV6-2 or TRBV6-3 and TRBJ2-1; perhaps TRBD2 as D (6 bases). This CDR3 has 15 residues. Germline V gives CDR1 MNHEY, CDR2 SVGEGT. Here the CDR3 DNA reads TGTGCCAGCAGTTACGGGGGACTTAGCTACGATGAGCAGTTCTTC. Translation: CASSYGGLSYDEQFF.

The chain is built from TRBV6-1 and TRBJ1-5, with D unresolved. The CDR3 totals 17 residues. Germline V gene lookup returns CDR1 MNHNS and CDR2 SASEGT. Trimming left V 7 bases short and J 0 bases short, with 19 bases between. CDR3 bases: TGTGCCAGCACCTCAGCACTCGGCAGATATAGCAATCAGCCCCAGCATTTT. Protein: CASTSALGRYSNQPQHF.

Turning to this clonotype: The junction differs from germline at one of its ends, possibly a read error. The chain has TRBV10-3 and TRBJ1-1; D may be TRBD1 (5 bases). This CDR3 is built from 13 residues. The germline gives CDR1 ENHRY, CDR2 SYGVKD. CDR3 DNA: TGTGCCATCAGCCCGACAGAGAACACTGAAGTTTTCTTT. It translates to CAISPTENTEVFF.

The genes are TRBV4-1 and TRBJ1-1, with a tentative D call TRBD1 (5 bases). The V gene's germline CDR1 is MGHRA and CDR2 YSYEKL. V dropped 0 bases and J dropped 5 bases, with 10 bases sitting between them. The CDR3 spans 14 residues. CDR3 residues: CASSQDAGQTEAFF. The CDR3 coding sequence is TGCGCCAGCAGCCAAGACGCGGGGCAAACTGAAGCTTTCTTT.